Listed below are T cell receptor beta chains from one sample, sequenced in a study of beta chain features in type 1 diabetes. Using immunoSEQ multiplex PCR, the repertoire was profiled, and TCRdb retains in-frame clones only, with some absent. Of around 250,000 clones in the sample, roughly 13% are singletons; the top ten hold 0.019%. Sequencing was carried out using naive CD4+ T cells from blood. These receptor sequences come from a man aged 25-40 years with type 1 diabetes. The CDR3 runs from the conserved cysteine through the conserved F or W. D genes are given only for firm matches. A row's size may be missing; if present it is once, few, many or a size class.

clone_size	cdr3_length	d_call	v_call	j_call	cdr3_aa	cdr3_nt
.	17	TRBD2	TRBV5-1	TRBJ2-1	CASSFSRGRAVHNEQFF	TGCGCCAGCAGCTTTTCTCGCGGGAGGGCGGTACACAATGAGCAGTTCTTC
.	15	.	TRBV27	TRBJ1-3	CASSSIQGSGNTIYF	TGTGCCAGCAGTTCCATACAGGGTTCTGGAAACACCATATATTTT
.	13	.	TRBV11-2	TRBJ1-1	CASSSSTGYEAFF	TGTGCCAGCAGCTCATCTACAGGGTATGAAGCTTTCTTT
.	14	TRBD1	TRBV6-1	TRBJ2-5	CASRPGTGQETQYF	TGTGCCAGCAGACCCGGGACAGGTCAAGAGACCCAGTACTTC
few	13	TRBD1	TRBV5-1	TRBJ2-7	CACTGTGSYEQYF	TGCGCCTGCACCGGGACAGGCTCCTACGAGCAGTACTTC
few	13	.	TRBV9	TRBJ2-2	CASSRSWAGELFF	TGTGCCAGCAGCCGGAGCTGGGCCGGGGAGCTGTTTTTT
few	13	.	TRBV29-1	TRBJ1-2	CSATAPRLDGYTF	TGCAGCGCAACGGCACCGCGGCTTGATGGCTACACCTTC
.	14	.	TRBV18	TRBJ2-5	CASSPTSGQETQYF	TGTGCCAGCTCACCAACCAGCGGCCAAGAGACCCAGTACTTC
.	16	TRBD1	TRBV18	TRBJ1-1	CASSLRAGQAGTEAFF	TGTGCCAGCTCCCTCAGGGCCGGACAGGCGGGCACTGAAGCTTTCTTT
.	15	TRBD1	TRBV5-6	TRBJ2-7	CASSSDGQDRYEQYF	TGTGCCAGCAGCTCTGACGGACAGGACCGCTACGAGCAGTACTTC
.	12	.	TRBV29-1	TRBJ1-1	CSARRGNTEAFF	TGCAGCGCCCGTCGAGGGAACACTGAAGCTTTCTTT
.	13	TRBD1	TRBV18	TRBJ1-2	CASSSTGGMGYTF	TGTGCCAGCTCATCGACAGGGGGCATGGGCTACACCTTC
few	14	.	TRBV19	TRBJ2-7	CASTPGHPSYEQYF	TGTGCCAGTACCCCAGGACACCCCTCCTACGAGCAGTACTTC
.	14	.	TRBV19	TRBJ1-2	CASTQLTLHTGYTF	TGTGCCAGTACCCAACTGACACTTCACACGGGCTACACCTTC
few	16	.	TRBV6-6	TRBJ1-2	CASSYSASTTNYGYTF	TGTGCCAGCAGTTACTCCGCCAGCACTACCAACTATGGCTACACCTTC
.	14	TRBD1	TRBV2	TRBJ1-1	CASRARGLGTEAFF	TGTGCCAGCAGGGCCAGGGGGCTGGGCACTGAAGCTTTCTTT
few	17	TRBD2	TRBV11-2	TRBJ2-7	CASSLDLTSGSSYEQYF	TGTGCCAGCAGCTTAGATCTTACTAGCGGAAGCTCCTACGAGCAGTACTTC
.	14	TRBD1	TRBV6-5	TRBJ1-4	CASSRDRGREKLFF	TGTGCCAGCAGTCGGGACAGGGGGCGTGAAAAACTGTTTTTT
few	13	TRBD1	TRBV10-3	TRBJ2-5	CAISEGQVETQYF	TGTGCCATCAGCGAAGGACAGGTAGAGACCCAGTACTTC
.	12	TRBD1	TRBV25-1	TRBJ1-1	CASRLQGAGAFF	TGTGCCAGCAGGCTACAGGGGGCCGGAGCTTTCTTT
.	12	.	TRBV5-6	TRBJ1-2	CASSSRYYGYTF	TGTGCCAGCAGCTCCCGTTACTATGGCTACACCTTC
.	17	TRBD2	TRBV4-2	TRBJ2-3	CASSQKLTSGIEDTQYF	TGTGCCAGCAGCCAAAAACTTACTAGCGGGATAGAAGATACGCAGTATTTT
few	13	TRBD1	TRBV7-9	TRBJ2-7	CASSYRTGGEQYF	TGTGCCAGCAGCTACCGGACAGGGGGCGAGCAGTACTTC
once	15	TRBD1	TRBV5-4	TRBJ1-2	CASSLDRGANYGYTF	TGTGCCAGCAGCTTGGACAGGGGAGCTAACTATGGCTACACCTTC
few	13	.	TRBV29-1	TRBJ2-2	CSVVVGHTGELFF	TGCAGCGTTGTGGTTGGGCACACCGGGGAGCTGTTTTTT
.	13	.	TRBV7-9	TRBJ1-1	CASSLGAATEAFF	TGTGCCAGCAGCTTAGGTGCGGCGACTGAAGCTTTCTTT
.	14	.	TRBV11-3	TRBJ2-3	CASSLGQSTDTQYF	TGTGCCAGCAGCCTCGGACAGAGCACAGATACGCAGTATTTT
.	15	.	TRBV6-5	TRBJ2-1	CASISGGLGKNEQFF	TGTGCCAGCATTTCAGGGGGGTTGGGGAAAAATGAGCAGTTCTTC
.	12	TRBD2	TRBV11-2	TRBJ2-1	CASSLGEGMSFF	TGTGCCAGCAGCTTAGGGGAGGGGATGTCGTTCTTC
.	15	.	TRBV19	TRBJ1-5	CASRKTDLSNQPQHF	TGTGCCAGTAGAAAGACAGACCTTAGTAATCAGCCCCAGCATTTT
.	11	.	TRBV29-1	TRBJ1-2	CSSGQQGGYTF	TGCAGCTCAGGACAGCAGGGTGGCTACACCTTC
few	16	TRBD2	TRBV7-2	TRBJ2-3	CASSRTGTSGTDTQYF	TGTGCCAGCAGTCGAACTGGGACTAGCGGAACAGATACGCAGTATTTT
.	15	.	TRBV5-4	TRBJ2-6	CASSRGASGANVLTF	TGTGCCAGCAGCCGGGGGGCTTCTGGGGCCAACGTCCTGACTTTC
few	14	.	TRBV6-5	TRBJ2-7	CASSYSMGQGEQYF	TGTGCCAGCAGTTACTCGATGGGGCAGGGCGAGCAGTACTTC
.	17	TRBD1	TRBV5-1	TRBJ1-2	CASSLAAIGQGAHGYTF	TGCGCCAGCAGCTTGGCCGCGATCGGACAGGGGGCTCATGGCTACACCTTC
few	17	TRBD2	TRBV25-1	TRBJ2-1	CASSGQGSGTTYNEQFF	TGTGCCAGCAGTGGGCAAGGTAGCGGGACCACCTACAATGAGCAGTTCTTC
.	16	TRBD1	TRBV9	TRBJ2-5	CASSVALDRGQETQYF	TGTGCCAGCAGCGTAGCTTTGGACAGGGGCCAAGAGACCCAGTACTTC
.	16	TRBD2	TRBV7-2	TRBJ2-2	CASSWLAEKNTGELFF	TGTGCCAGCAGCTGGCTAGCGGAAAAGAACACCGGGGAGCTGTTTTTT
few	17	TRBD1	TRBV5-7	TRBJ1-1	CASSLRGTGGPRAEAFF	TGTGCCAGCAGCTTGAGAGGGACAGGGGGCCCCCGCGCTGAAGCTTTCTTT
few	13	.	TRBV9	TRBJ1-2	CASSTGGDYGYTF	TGTGCCAGCAGCACGGGGGGTGACTATGGCTACACCTTC
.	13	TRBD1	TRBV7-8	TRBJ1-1	CASSFRQGYEAFF	TGTGCCAGCAGCTTTAGACAGGGGTATGAAGCTTTCTTT
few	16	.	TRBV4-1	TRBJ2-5	CASSQNPSGGGETQYF	TGCGCCAGCAGCCAGAATCCTTCGGGGGGCGGGGAGACCCAGTACTTC
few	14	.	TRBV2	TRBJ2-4	CASSDRGAKNIQYF	TGTGCCAGCAGTGATCGGGGAGCCAAAAACATTCAGTACTTC
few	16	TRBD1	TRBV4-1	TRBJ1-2	CASSLSEGQGNYGYTF	TGCGCCAGCAGCCTTTCAGAGGGACAGGGAAACTATGGCTACACCTTC
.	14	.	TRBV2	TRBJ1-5	CASSETGSNQPQHF	TGTGCCAGCAGCGAGACAGGCTCGAATCAGCCCCAGCATTTT
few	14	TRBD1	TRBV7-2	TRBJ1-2	CASSHGDRSGGYTF	TGTGCCAGCAGCCACGGGGACAGGTCAGGTGGCTACACCTTC
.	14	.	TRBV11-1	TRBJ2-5	CASSTRRGPETQYF	TGTGCCAGCAGCACCCGTCGTGGGCCAGAGACCCAGTACTTC
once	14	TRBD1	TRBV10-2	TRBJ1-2	CASSVDRDGYGYTF	TGCGCCAGCAGCGTCGACAGGGACGGCTATGGCTACACCTTC
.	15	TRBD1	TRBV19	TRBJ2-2	CASRIGQVNTGELFF	TGTGCCAGTCGTATAGGACAGGTTAACACCGGGGAGCTGTTTTTT
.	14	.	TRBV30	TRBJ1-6	CAWSAQVNNSPLHF	TGTGCCTGGAGTGCACAGGTTAATAATTCACCCCTCCACTTT
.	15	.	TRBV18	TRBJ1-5	CASSPERYGYQPQHF	TGTGCCAGCTCACCAGAGAGGTACGGCTATCAGCCCCAGCATTTT
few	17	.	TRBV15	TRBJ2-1	CATSRGMGHGPRNEQFF	TGTGCCACCAGCAGAGGTATGGGGCATGGCCCCCGGAATGAGCAGTTCTTC